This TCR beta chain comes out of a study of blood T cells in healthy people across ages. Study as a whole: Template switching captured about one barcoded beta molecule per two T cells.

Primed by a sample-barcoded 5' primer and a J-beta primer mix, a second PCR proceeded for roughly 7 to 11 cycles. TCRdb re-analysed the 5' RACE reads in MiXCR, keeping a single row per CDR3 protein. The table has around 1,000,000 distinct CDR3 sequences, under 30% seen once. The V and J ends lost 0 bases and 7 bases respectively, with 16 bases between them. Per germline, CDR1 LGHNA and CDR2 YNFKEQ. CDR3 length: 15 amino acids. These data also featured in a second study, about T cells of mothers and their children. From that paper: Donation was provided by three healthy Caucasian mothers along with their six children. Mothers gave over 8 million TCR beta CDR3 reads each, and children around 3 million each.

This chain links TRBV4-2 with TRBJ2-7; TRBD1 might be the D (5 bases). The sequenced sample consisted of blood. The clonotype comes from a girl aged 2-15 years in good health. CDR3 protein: CASSQEVGADWEQYF. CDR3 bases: TGTGCCAGCAGCCAAGAAGTAGGGGCGGATTGGGAGCAGTACTTC.